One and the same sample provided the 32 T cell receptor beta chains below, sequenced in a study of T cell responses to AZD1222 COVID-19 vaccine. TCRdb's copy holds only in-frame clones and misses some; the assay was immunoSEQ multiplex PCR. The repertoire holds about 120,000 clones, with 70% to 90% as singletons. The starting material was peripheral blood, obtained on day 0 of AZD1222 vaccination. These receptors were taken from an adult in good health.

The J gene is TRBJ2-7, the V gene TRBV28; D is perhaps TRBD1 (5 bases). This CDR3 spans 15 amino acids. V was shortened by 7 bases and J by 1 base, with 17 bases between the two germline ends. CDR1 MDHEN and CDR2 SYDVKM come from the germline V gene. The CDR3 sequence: CASTTPDTSSYEQYF. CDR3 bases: TGTGCCAGCACCACACCGGACACCTCTTCCTACGAGCAGTACTTC.

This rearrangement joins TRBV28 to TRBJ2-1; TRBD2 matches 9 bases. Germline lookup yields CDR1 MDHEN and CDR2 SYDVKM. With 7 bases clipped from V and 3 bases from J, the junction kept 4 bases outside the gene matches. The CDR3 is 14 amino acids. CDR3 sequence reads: CASMLAGYYNEQFF. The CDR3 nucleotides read TGTGCCAGCATGCTAGCGGGGTACTACAATGAGCAGTTCTTC.

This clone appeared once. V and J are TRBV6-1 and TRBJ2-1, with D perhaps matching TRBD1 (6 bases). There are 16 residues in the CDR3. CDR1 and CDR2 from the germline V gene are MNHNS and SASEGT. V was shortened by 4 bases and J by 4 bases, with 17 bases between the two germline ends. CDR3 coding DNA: TGTGCCAGCAGTGCCCAACCTCAACAGGGATACAATGAGCAGTTCTTC. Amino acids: CASSAQPQQGYNEQFF.

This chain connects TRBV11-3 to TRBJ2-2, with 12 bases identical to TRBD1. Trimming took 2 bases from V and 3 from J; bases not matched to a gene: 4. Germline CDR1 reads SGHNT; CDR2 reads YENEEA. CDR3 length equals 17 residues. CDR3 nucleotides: TGTGCCAGCAGCTTACGGGGACAGGGGGCGCACACCGGGGAGCTGTTTTTT. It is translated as CASSLRGQGAHTGELFF.

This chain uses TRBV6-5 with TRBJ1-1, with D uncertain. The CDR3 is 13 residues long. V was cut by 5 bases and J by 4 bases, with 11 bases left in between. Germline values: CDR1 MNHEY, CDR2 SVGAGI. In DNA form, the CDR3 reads TGTGCCAGCAGTAAACCCTACCTCACTGAAGCTTTCTTT. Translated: CASSKPYLTEAFF.

The CDR3 loop reads CSVEFWGGDTQYF. CDR3 in DNA: TGCAGCGTTGAGTTTTGGGGGGGAGATACGCAGTATTTT. The chain has TRBV29-1 and TRBJ2-3; 7 bases match TRBD2. The germline CDR1 and CDR2 sequences are SQVTM and ANQGSEA. The junction had 5 bases not matched to a gene; V was cut back by 3 bases and J by 5 bases. The CDR3 is 13 amino acids.

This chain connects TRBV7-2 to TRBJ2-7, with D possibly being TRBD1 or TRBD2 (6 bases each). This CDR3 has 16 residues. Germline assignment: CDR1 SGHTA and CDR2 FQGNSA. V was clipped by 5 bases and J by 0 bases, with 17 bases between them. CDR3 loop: CASSPRGATLSYEQYF. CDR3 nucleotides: TGTGCCAGCAGCCCGAGGGGGGCCACCCTCTCCTACGAGCAGTACTTC.

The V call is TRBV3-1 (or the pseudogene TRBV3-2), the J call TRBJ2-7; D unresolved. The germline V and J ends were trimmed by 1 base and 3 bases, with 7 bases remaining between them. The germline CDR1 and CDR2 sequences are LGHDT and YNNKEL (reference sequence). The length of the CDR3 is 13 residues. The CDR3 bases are TGTGCCAGCAGCCAAGGGAAGATCTACGAGCAGTACTTC. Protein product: CASSQGKIYEQYF.

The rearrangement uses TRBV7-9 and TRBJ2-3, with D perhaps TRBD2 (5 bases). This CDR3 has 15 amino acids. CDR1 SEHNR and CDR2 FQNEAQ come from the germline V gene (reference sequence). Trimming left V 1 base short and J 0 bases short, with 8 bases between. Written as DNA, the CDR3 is TGTGCCAGCAGCTTAGGGAGGCGGAGCACAGATACGCAGTATTTT. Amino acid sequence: CASSLGRRSTDTQYF.

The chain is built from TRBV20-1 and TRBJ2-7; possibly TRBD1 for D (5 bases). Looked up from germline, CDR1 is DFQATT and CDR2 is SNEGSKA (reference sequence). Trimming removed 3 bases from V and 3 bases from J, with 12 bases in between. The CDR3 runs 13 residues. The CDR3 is CSASTRASYEQYF. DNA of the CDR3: TGCAGTGCTAGTACCAGGGCAAGCTACGAGCAGTACTTC.

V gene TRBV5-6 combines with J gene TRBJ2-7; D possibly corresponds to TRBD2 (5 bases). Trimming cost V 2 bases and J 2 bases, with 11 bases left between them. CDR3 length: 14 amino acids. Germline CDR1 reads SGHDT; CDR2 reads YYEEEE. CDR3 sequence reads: CASSFRGGAYEQYF. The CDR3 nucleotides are TGTGCCAGCAGCTTTCGAGGAGGAGCCTACGAGCAGTACTTC.

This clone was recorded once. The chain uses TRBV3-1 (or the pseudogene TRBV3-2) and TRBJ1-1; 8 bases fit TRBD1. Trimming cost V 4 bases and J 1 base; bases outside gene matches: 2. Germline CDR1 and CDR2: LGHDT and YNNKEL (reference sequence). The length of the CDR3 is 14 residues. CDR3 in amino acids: CASSRGQGNTEAFF. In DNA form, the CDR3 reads TGTGCCAGCAGCCGAGGACAGGGGAACACTGAAGCTTTCTTT.

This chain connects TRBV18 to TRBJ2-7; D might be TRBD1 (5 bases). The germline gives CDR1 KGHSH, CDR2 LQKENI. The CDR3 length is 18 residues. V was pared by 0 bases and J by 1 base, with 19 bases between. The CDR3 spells CASSPPGQGQGNSYEQYF. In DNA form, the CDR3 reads TGTGCCAGCTCACCACCGGGGCAAGGGCAGGGTAATTCCTACGAGCAGTACTTC.

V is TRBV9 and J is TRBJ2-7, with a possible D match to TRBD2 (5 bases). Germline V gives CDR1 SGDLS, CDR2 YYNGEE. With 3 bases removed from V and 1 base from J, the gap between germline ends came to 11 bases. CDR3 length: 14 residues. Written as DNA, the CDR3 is TGTGCCAGCAGCGAAGGAGGAAGGTCCTACGAGCAGTACTTC. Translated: CASSEGGRSYEQYF.

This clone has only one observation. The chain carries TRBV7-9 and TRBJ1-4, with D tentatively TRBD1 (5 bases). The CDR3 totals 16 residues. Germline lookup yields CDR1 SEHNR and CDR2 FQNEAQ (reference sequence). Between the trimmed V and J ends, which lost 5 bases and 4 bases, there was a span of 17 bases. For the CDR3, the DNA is TGTGCCAGCAGCCCGGGTGGTGGGGCTCGTAATGAAAAACTGTTTTTT. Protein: CASSPGGGARNEKLFF. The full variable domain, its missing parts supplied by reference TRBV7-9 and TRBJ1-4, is DTGVSQNPRHKITKRGQNVTFRCDPISEHNRLYWYRQTLGQGPEFLTYFQNEAQLEKSRLLSDRFSAERPKGSFSTLEIQRTEQGDSAMYLCASSPGGGARNEKLFFGSGTQLSVL.

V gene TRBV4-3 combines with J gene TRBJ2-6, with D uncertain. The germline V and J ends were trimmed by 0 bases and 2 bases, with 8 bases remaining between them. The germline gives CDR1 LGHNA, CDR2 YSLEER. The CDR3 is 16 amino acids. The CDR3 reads CASSQDAAAGANVLTF. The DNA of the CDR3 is TGCGCCAGCAGCCAAGATGCGGCGGCTGGGGCCAACGTCCTGACTTTC.

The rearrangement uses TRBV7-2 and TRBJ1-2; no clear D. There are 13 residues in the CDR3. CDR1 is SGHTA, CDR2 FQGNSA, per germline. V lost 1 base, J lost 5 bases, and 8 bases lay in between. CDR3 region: CASSLGGTYGYTF. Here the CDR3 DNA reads TGTGCCAGCAGCTTAGGGGGTACTTATGGCTACACCTTC.

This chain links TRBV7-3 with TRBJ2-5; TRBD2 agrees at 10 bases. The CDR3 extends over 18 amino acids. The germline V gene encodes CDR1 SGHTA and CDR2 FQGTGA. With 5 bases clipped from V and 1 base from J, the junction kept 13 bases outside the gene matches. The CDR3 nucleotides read TGTGCCAGCAGCCTGGGGCTAGCGGGAGCGGGGAGCCAAGAGACCCAGTACTTC. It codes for CASSLGLAGAGSQETQYF.

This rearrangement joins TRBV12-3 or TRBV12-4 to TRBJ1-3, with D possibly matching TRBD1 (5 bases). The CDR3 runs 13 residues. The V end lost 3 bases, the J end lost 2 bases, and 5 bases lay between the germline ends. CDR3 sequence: CASSLGAGNTIYF. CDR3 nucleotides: TGTGCCAGCAGTTTGGGGGCTGGAAACACCATATATTTT.

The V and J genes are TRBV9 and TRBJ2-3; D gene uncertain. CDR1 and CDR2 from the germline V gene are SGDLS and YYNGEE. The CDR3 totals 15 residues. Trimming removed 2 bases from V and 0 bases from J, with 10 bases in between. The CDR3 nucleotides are TGTGCCAGCAGCGTCTCCGGTAGGAGCACAGATACGCAGTATTTT. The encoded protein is CASSVSGRSTDTQYF.

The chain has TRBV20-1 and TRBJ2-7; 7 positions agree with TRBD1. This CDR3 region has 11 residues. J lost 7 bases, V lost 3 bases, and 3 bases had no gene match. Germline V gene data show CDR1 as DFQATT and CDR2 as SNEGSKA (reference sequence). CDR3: CSARPDREQYF. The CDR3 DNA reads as TGCAGTGCTAGGCCGGACAGGGAGCAGTACTTC.

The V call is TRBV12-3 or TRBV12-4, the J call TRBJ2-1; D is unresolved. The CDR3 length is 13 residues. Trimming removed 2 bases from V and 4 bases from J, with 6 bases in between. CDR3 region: CASSLPGYNEQFF. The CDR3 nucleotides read TGTGCCAGCAGTTTACCCGGTTACAATGAGCAGTTCTTC.

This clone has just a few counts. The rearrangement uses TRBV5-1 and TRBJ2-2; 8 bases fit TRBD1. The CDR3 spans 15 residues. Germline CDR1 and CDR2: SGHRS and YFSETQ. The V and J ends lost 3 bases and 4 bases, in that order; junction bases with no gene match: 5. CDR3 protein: CASSYSTGGTGELFF. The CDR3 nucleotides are TGCGCCAGCAGCTACTCCACAGGGGGCACCGGGGAGCTGTTTTTT.

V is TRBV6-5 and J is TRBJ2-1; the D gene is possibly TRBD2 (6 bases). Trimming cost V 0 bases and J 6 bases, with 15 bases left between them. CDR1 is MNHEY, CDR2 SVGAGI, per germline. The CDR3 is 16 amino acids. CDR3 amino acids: CASSYSLAVDSNEQFF. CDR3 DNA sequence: TGTGCCAGCAGTTACTCGTTAGCGGTCGACAGCAATGAGCAGTTCTTC.

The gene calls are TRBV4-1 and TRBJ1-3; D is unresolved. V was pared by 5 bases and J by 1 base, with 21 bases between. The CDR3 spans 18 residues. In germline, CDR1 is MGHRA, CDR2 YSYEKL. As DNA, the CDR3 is TGCGCCAGCAGCGCAGTCGGCGAATGGGCAGCGTCTGGAAACACCATATATTTT. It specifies CASSAVGEWAASGNTIYF.

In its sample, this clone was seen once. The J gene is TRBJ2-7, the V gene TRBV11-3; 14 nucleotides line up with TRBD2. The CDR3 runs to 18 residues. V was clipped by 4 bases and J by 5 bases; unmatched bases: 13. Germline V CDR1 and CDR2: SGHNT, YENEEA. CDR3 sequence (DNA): TGTGCCAGCAGCTCCCGACTAGCGGGAGGGCCAAAGTGGAACGAGCAGTACTTC. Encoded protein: CASSSRLAGGPKWNEQYF.

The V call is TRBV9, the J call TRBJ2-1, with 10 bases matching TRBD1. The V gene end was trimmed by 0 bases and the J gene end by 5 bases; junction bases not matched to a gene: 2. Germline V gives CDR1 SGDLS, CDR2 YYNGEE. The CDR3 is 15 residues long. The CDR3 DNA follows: TGTGCCAGCAGCGTAGAGGGACAGGGGCACAATGAGCAGTTCTTC. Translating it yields CASSVEGQGHNEQFF. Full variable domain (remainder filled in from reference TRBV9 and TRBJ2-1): DSGVTQTPKHLITATGQRVTLRCSPRSGDLSVYWYQQSLDQGLQFLIQYYNGEERAKGNILERFSAQQFPDLHSELNLSSLELGDSALYFCASSVEGQGHNEQFFGPGTRLTVL.

The CDR3 DNA follows: TGCGCCAGCAGCTCAGACAGGGGCACTGAAGCTTTCTTT. Translated: CASSSDRGTEAFF. The chain employs TRBV5-1 and TRBJ1-1; TRBD1 aligns across 8 bases. V shed 3 bases and J 4 bases; nucleotides not matched to a gene: 2. The CDR3 has 13 amino acids. CDR1 and CDR2 (germline): SGHRS, YFSETQ.

The CDR3 sequence is CASSSDRESGNTIYF. CDR3 bases: TGTGCCAGCAGCTCCGACAGGGAAAGCGGAAACACCATATATTTT. The gene calls are TRBV3-1 (or the pseudogene TRBV3-2) and TRBJ1-3, with TRBD1 matching over 7 bases. Germline V gene sequence: CDR1 LGHDT, CDR2 YNNKEL (reference sequence). The CDR3 totals 15 residues. The V segment lost 5 bases and the J segment 4 bases; nucleotides outside the gene matches: 8.

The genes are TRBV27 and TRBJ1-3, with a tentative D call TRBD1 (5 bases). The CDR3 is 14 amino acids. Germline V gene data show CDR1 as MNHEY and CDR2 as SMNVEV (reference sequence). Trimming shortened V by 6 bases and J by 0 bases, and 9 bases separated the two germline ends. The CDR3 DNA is TGTGCCAGCAGCCTCGGGGGCTCTGGAAACACCATATATTTT. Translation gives CASSLGGSGNTIYF.

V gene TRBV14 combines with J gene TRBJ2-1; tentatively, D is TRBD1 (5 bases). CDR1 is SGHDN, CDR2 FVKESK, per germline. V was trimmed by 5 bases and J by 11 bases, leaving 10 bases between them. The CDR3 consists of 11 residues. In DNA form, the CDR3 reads TGTGCCAGCAGCTCAACAGGAAAGCAGTTCTTC. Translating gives CASSSTGKQFF.

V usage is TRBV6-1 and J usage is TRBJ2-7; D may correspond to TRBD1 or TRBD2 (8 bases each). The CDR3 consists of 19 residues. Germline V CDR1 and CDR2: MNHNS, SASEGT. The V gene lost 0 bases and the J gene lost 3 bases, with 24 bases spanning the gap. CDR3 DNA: TGTGCCAGCAGTGAAGCCGTTCGGGGGGGACGGACAGGGCGCTACGAGCAGTACTTC. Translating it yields CASSEAVRGGRTGRYEQYF.